This T cell receptor (beta chain) appears in the sequencing data of a study of T cell changes during pregnancy in multiple sclerosis. This CDR3 has 16 amino acids. Germline lookup yields CDR1 LNHDA and CDR2 SQIVND (reference sequence). V was clipped by 4 bases and J by 7 bases, with 22 bases between them. TCRdb's table, derived via immunoSEQ multiplex PCR, lists solely in-frame clones and lacks some. The data contain about 110,000 clones, more than 80% of them singletons. The sequencing here drew on peripheral blood, taken before pregnancy. The genes are TRBV19 and TRBJ1-1; tentative D call: TRBD1 (6 bases). The clonotype was recovered from a female donor with multiple sclerosis, enrolled in a pregnancy study. The CDR3 protein is CASSTTGRGGFSEAFF. CDR3 DNA sequence: TGTGCCAGTAGTACCACCGGACGAGGGGGTTTTAGTGAAGCTTTCTTT.